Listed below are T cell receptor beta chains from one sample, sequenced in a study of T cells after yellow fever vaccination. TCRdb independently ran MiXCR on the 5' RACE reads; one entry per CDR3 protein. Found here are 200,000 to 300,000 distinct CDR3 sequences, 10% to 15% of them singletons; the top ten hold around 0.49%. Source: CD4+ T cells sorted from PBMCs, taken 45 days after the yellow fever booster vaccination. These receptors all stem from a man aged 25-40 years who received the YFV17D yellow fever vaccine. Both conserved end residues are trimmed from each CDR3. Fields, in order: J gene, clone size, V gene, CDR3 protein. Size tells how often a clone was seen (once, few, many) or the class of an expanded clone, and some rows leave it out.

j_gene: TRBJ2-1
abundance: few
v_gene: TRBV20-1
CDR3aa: SASAGEDNEQF

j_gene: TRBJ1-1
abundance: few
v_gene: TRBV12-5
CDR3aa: ASGLVQGTGGYTF

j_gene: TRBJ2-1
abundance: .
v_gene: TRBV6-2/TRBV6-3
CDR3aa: ASSTRLAVGNEQF

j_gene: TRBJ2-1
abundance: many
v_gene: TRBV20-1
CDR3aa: SASALGRYNEQF

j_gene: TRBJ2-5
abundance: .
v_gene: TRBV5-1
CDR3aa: ASSPVMTGQETQY

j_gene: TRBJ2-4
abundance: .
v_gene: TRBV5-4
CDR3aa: ASSPGQGRLNIQY

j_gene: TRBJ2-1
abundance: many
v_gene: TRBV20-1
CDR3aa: SASGLAGYNEQF

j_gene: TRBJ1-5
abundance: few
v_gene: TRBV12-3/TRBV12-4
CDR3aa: ASSFQGQGGGLSNQPQH

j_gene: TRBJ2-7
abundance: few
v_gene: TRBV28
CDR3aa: ASSPPRGWEEQY

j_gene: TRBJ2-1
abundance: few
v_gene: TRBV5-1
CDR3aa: ASSPGQGSNEQF

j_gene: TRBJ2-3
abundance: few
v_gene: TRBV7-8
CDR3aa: ASKGTRITDTQY

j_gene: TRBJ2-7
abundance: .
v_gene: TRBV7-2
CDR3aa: ASSFRDSPYEQY

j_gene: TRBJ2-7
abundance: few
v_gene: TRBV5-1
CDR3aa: ASSQDSLAYEQY

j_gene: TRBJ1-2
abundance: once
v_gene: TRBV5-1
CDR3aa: ASSSGMSYGYT

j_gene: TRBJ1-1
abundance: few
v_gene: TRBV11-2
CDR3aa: ASGGLFHTEAF